The source of this TCR beta chain is a study of T-cell reconstitution after alpha-beta-depleted transplantation in children. TCRbeta library construction was performed incorporating unique molecular identifiers. Via MiXCR, TCRdb re-called the PCR reads, giving one row per CDR3 protein. The sample lists 450,000 to 600,000 distinct CDR3 sequences, around a third occurring once. V was cut by 6 bases and J by 9 bases, with 12 bases left in between. The CDR3 runs 12 residues. The chain uses TRBV12-3 or TRBV12-4 and TRBJ1-5; the D gene is possibly TRBD1 (5 bases). The source material was PBMCs from the stem cell graft donor, sampled from the stem cell graft. This clonotype originated in a human donor who donated a stem cell graft to a child with aplastic anemia. The CDR3 loop is CASRSGGGPQHF. In DNA form, the CDR3 reads TGTGCCAGCAGGTCGGGTGGGGGGCCCCAGCATTTT.